This TCR beta chain stems from a study of T-cell memory formation after mild COVID-19. Overall study context: Clusters of TCRs were largely donor specific.

The authors produced TCR alpha and TCR beta cDNA libraries with sample barcodes and UMIs by 5'RACE using constant-segment primers. TCRdb used MiXCR to reprocess the 5' RACE reads, holding one entry per CDR3 protein. The sample comprises 300,000 to 400,000 distinct CDR3 sequences, around 21% of which are singletons, and about 12% rests with the top ten. The junction had 5 bases not matched to a gene; V was cut back by 4 bases and J by 1 base. This CDR3 is built from 15 residues. Germline V gene sequence: CDR1 SEHNR, CDR2 FQNEAQ (reference sequence). Sequencing used PBMCs or a T cell subset sorted from them (not recorded which). This chain uses TRBV7-9 with TRBJ1-2, with 8 bases that match TRBD1. The TCR originated in an adult woman who had mild COVID-19 (a few samples of this study predate the infection). Cell type and time point are not known. This CDR3 is CASSSGGYDNYGYTF. The CDR3 DNA reads TGTGCCAGCAGCTCAGGGGGCTATGATAACTATGGCTACACCTTC.